What follows are 20 T cell receptor beta chains derived from one specimen sequenced in a study of T-cell memory formation after mild COVID-19. TCRdb reanalysed the 5' RACE reads using MiXCR and keeps one entry per CDR3 protein. The data hold approximately 400,000 distinct CDR3 sequences, with roughly 18% observed a single time. The sequenced material came from PBMCs or a T cell subset sorted from them (not recorded which). Receptors originate from a man in his late teens or twenties who had mild COVID-19 (a few samples of this study predate the infection). Cell type and time point are not known.

This chain links TRBV4-2 with TRBJ2-7, with D possibly being TRBD2 (6 bases). From germline, CDR1 is LGHNA and CDR2 YNFKEQ. Trimming stripped 0 bases from V and 2 bases from J, with 20 bases between. The CDR3 covers 18 residues. Here the CDR3 DNA reads TGTGCCAGCAGCCAAGATGGGAGGAGCGGGCTATTGCCCTACGAGCAGTACTTC. Translated, it gives CASSQDGRSGLLPYEQYF.

J is TRBJ2-6 and V is TRBV7-8, with 7 bases lining up with TRBD2. The V and J ends lost 1 base and 4 bases, in that order; junction bases with no gene match: 7. This CDR3 comprises 17 residues. Germline CDR1 SGHVS, CDR2 FQNEAQ. The DNA for the CDR3 is TGTGCCAGCAGCTTAGGGAGCGGGGTAGCCGGGGCCAACGTCCTGACTTTC. The encoded protein is CASSLGSGVAGANVLTF.

This clonotype was counted a few times. The CDR3 DNA follows: TGTGCCAGCAGCTTACTAGCGGTGGAAGAGACCCAGTACTTC. Its translation: CASSLLAVEETQYF. The chain uses TRBV11-2 and TRBJ2-5; TRBD2 matches at 7 bases. The CDR3 totals 14 residues. The V segment lost 2 bases and the J segment 3 bases; nucleotides outside the gene matches: 3. The germline gives CDR1 SGHAT, CDR2 FQNNGV.

This clonotype has only a few counts. The genes are TRBV9 and TRBJ2-2; 9 bases are shared with TRBD1. CDR3 length equals 15 residues. Looked up from germline, CDR1 is SGDLS and CDR2 is YYNGEE. Trimming removed 3 bases from V and 4 bases from J; junction bases left unmatched: 4. CDR3 sequence: CASSEGTGITGELFF. For the CDR3, the DNA is TGTGCCAGCAGCGAGGGGACAGGGATCACCGGGGAGCTGTTTTTT.

This chain connects TRBV9 to TRBJ2-1; D is uncertain. CDR3 length equals 15 residues. V lost 0 bases to trimming and J lost 7 bases, with 14 bases between them. Germline loops: CDR1 SGDLS, CDR2 YYNGEE. CDR3 protein: CASSVASGPGNEQFF. CDR3 coding DNA: TGTGCCAGCAGCGTAGCATCCGGGCCTGGAAATGAGCAGTTCTTC.

This chain's CDR3 is CAITSDVGYGYTF. CDR3 sequence (DNA): TGTGCCATCACCTCGGACGTAGGCTATGGCTACACCTTC. The rearrangement joins TRBV10-3 to TRBJ1-2; D unclear. Trimming removed 7 bases at V and 4 bases at J, with 13 bases between. The length of the CDR3 is 13 residues. CDR1 and CDR2 (germline): ENHRY, SYGVKD.

V is TRBV6-5 and J is TRBJ1-5; D remains unclear. The CDR3 consists of 13 residues. V was cut by 5 bases and J by 9 bases, with 14 bases left in between. CDR1 and CDR2 from the germline V gene are MNHEY and SVGAGI. The CDR3 nucleotides are TGTGCCAGCAGTACGCAGGAACTCGGGCCCCAGCATTTT. This gives the protein CASSTQELGPQHF.

The gene calls are TRBV20-1 and TRBJ2-3; 11 bases match TRBD2. The V gene end was trimmed by 4 bases and the J gene end by 3 bases; junction bases not matched to a gene: 9. This CDR3 has 16 amino acids. Germline CDR1 reads DFQATT; CDR2 reads SNEGSKA (reference sequence). Written as DNA, the CDR3 is TGCAGTGCTAACAACCCCACTAGCGGGGGTACAGATACGCAGTATTTT. This translates into CSANNPTSGGTDTQYF.

The table lists this clonotype with many counts. V and J are TRBV12-3 or TRBV12-4 and TRBJ1-2, with TRBD1 matching over 10 bases. Germline trimming cut 2 bases from V and 7 bases from J; bases unmatched to any gene: 10. This CDR3 spans 16 amino acids. CDR3 amino acids: CASSLSVVGQGFGYTF. In DNA, the CDR3 is TGTGCCAGCAGTTTATCTGTCGTGGGACAGGGGTTTGGCTACACCTTC.

About this clonotype: Just one base apart from a much larger clone, this may be a read error. The rearrangement links TRBV5-4 to TRBJ2-5, with 8 bases matching TRBD1. The CDR3 runs 13 residues. The ends lost 4 bases at V and 5 bases at J; junction bases unmatched: 4. In germline, CDR1 is SGHNT, CDR2 YYREEE (reference sequence). This CDR3 reads CASSTRDRETQYF. CDR3 in DNA: TGTGCCAGCAGCACCCGGGACAGGGAGACCCAGTACTTC.

This clonotype was observed a few times. The rearrangement links TRBV12-3 or TRBV12-4 to TRBJ1-6; tentative D call: TRBD1 (5 bases). The CDR3 length is 15 residues. Trimming shortened V by 5 bases and J by 7 bases, and 15 bases separated the two germline ends. In DNA form, the CDR3 reads TGTGCCAGCAGTCGTCACCAGGGCCGGAATTCACCCCTCCACTTT. The encoded protein is CASSRHQGRNSPLHF.

The J gene is TRBJ2-7, the V gene TRBV6-2 or TRBV6-3; possibly TRBD2 for D (6 bases). Germline V gene lookup returns CDR1 MNHEY and CDR2 SVGEGT. Deletions cut 5 bases from V and 6 bases from J, with 14 bases between. The CDR3 has 13 amino acids. The CDR3 nucleotides are TGTGCCAGCAGTCCACCGGGACTCCGCGAGCAGTACGTC. Its protein is CASSPPGLREQYV.

This clonotype was picked up a small number of times. V gene TRBV12-3 or TRBV12-4 combines with J gene TRBJ1-4; D call uncertain. Trimming shortened V by 5 bases and J by 7 bases, and 14 bases separated the two germline ends. The CDR3 extends over 14 amino acids. CDR3 sequence reads: CASSQPPYIEKLFF. The CDR3, as DNA: TGTGCCAGCAGTCAACCCCCGTACATTGAAAAACTGTTTTTT.

The chain combines TRBV5-5 with TRBJ1-5, with no clear D. The CDR3 is made up of 16 amino acids. Germline V gives CDR1 SGHKS, CDR2 YYEKEE (reference sequence). Trimming took off 0 bases at V and 4 bases at J, with 14 bases between the two ends. CDR3 nucleotide sequence: TGTGCCAGCAGCTTGGACCTCATGGGTTGGAATCAGCCCCAGCATTTT. It codes for CASSLDLMGWNQPQHF.

The rearrangement joins TRBV7-6 to TRBJ1-2; D is possibly TRBD1 (5 bases). V lost 5 bases and J lost 8, with 15 bases in between. The CDR3 runs 13 residues. The germline CDR1 and CDR2 sequences are SGHVS and FNYEAQ. The CDR3 reads CASSPIGAEGYTF. The DNA of the CDR3 is TGTGCCAGCAGCCCTATCGGGGCGGAGGGCTACACCTTC.

CDR3 protein: CASSVPSRGPQETQYF. The CDR3 region has the DNA TGTGCCAGCAGTGTCCCGTCTCGGGGGCCCCAAGAGACCCAGTACTTC. The chain combines TRBV6-2 or TRBV6-3 with TRBJ2-5, with D possibly called TRBD1 or TRBD2 (6 bases each). The CDR3 has 16 residues. Looked up from germline, CDR1 is MNHEY and CDR2 is SVGEGT. Trimming removed 5 bases at V and 1 base at J, with 17 bases between.

About this clonotype itself: A much larger clone is a single base away; this may be a read error. V is TRBV20-1 and J is TRBJ1-2, with a possible D match to TRBD1 (6 bases). The V gene lost 0 bases and the J gene lost 10 bases, with 21 bases spanning the gap. Per the germline V gene, CDR1 is DFQATT and CDR2 is SNEGSKA (reference sequence). This CDR3 comprises 15 residues. In DNA, the CDR3 is TGCAGTGCTAGAGATCTATGGGGGGGCCCCCATGCCTACACCTTC. This sequence encodes CSARDLWGGPHAYTF.

This chain connects TRBV5-1 to TRBJ2-2; perhaps TRBD2 as D (6 bases). The ends were cut back, 4 bases at V and 4 bases at J, with 14 bases in the middle. CDR3 size: 15 residues. The germline V gene has CDR1 SGHRS and CDR2 YFSETQ. CDR3 bases: TGCGCCAGCAGCCTCGGGGGTCCGGGCACCGGGGAGCTGTTTTTT. Its protein is CASSLGGPGTGELFF.

In this sample, this clonotype turned up a few times. The chain is built from TRBV7-2 and TRBJ2-7; 8 positions match TRBD2. The length of the CDR3 is 16 residues. In germline, CDR1 is SGHTA, CDR2 FQGNSA. V lost 5 bases, J lost 3 bases, and 12 bases stayed unmatched. The chain's CDR3 is CASSRGLSGGNYEQYF. The CDR3 DNA reads as TGTGCCAGCAGCCGTGGACTCTCGGGGGGGAACTACGAGCAGTACTTC.

This clonotype was found a few times. Here the CDR3 DNA reads TGCAGCGTTCAGGACAGGGGTGGCGATACGCAGTATTTT. Protein sequence: CSVQDRGGDTQYF. V and J are TRBV29-1 and TRBJ2-3, with 9 bases fitting TRBD1. Germline CDR1 is SQVTM and CDR2 is ANQGSEA. With V trimmed by 5 bases and J by 6 bases, 6 bases remained unmatched. The CDR3 contains 13 residues.